This T cell receptor beta chain was recorded in a study of shared clonotypes between healthy human individuals. Each PCR replicate from the sorted subsets contained about 200 ng DNA, which is tens of thousands of T cell genomes. Using immunoSEQ multiplex PCR, the repertoire was profiled, and TCRdb retains in-frame clones only, with some absent. The sample shows around 560,000 clones, 90% to 95% of them seen only once. In the naive CD8 group, cells lacked CD45RO and were positively selected for CCR7, so terminally differentiated effector memory CD45RA+ cells were left out. A remark on this clone: Its antigen is currently unknown.

Regarding the study as a whole: Sharing of clonotypes among donors was expected to vary with sequencing depth.

This CDR3 has 17 amino acids. The ends were cut back, 2 bases at V and 7 bases at J, with 20 bases in the middle. Germline V gene lookup returns CDR1 MNHNS and CDR2 SASEGT. Sequenced input: naive CD8+ T cells sorted from blood. The clonotype originates from a woman aged 30 to 39 in good health. The genes are TRBV6-1 and TRBJ1-4; D might be TRBD1 (6 bases). Written as DNA, the CDR3 is TGTGCCAGCAGTGAACTTCAGGGGTACGGCCGGGGTGAAAAACTGTTTTTT. Translation gives CASSELQGYGRGEKLFF.